One sample yielded the 6 T cell receptor beta chains listed below, sequenced in a study of blood T cells in healthy people across ages. A second PCR of roughly 6 to 12 cycles used a sample-barcoded 5' primer and a J-beta primer mix. MiXCR was run by TCRdb on the 5' RACE reads, yielding one entry per CDR3 protein. Of 600,000 to 900,000 distinct CDR3 sequences detected, roughly 24% appear once; the ten largest clones hold about 2.9%. Another study also made use of these data, one on T cells of mothers and their children.

Sample: blood. The receptors come from a boy between 10 and 17 years old in good health.

The V call is TRBV7-9, the J call TRBJ1-4; a possible D gene is TRBD1 (5 bases). Trimming cost V 5 bases and J 6 bases, with 19 bases left between them. The CDR3 contains 16 residues. CDR1 SEHNR and CDR2 FQNEAQ come from the germline V gene (reference sequence). CDR3 sequence: CASSLGPRALDEKLFF. The CDR3 DNA sequence: TGTGCCAGCAGCCTAGGTCCCAGGGCTCTAGATGAAAAACTGTTTTTT. Full variable domain (outside the CDR3, taken from reference TRBV7-9 and TRBJ1-4): DTGVSQNPRHKITKRGQNVTFRCDPISEHNRLYWYRQTLGQGPEFLTYFQNEAQLEKSRLLSDRFSAERPKGSFSTLEIQRTEQGDSAMYLCASSLGPRALDEKLFFGSGTQLSVL.

This clonotype was recorded only once. The chain links TRBV6-2 or TRBV6-3 to TRBJ1-1; perhaps TRBD1 as D (5 bases). In germline, CDR1 is MNHEY, CDR2 SVGEGT. Trimming took 1 base from V and 5 from J, leaving 14 bases between them. The length of the CDR3 is 15 residues. CDR3 nucleotide sequence: TGTGCCAGCAGTTACTTGGGGGGAGTAGGGACTGAAGCTTTCTTT. Its translation is CASSYLGGVGTEAFF.

This clonotype was observed a few times. The chain is built from TRBV12-3 or TRBV12-4 and TRBJ2-7; the match to TRBD1 covers 7 bases. V lost 3 bases, J lost 4 bases, and 6 bases stayed unmatched. The CDR3 contains 14 residues. In DNA, the CDR3 is TGTGCCAGCAGTTTGACAGGGATTAGTTACGAGCAGTACTTC. This gives the protein CASSLTGISYEQYF.

V usage is TRBV2 and J usage is TRBJ2-5; 12 nucleotides match TRBD2. CDR3 length equals 14 residues. The V gene end was trimmed by 5 bases and the J gene end by 9 bases; junction bases not matched to a gene: 7. CDR1 and CDR2 (germline): SNHLY, FYNNEI. The CDR3 here is CASSTGLAGEAQYF. For the CDR3, the DNA is TGTGCCAGCAGTACGGGACTAGCGGGCGAGGCCCAGTACTTC.

Ten or more counts support this clonotype. The chain joins TRBV9 to TRBJ2-6; TRBD1 matches at 8 bases. This CDR3 has 15 amino acids. Germline CDR1 is SGDLS and CDR2 is YYNGEE. Trimming removed 4 bases from V and 2 bases from J; junction bases left unmatched: 2. For the CDR3, the DNA is TGTGCCAGCAGCTTACAGGGGGCTGGGGCCAACGTCCTGACTTTC. Translation gives CASSLQGAGANVLTF.

This rearrangement joins TRBV27 to TRBJ1-6, with unresolved D. V dropped 2 bases and J dropped 0 bases, with 5 bases sitting between them. Germline-derived CDR1 and CDR2 are MNHEY and SMNVEV (reference sequence). CDR3 size: 15 residues. The CDR3: CASSLMSSYNSPLHF. CDR3 DNA sequence: TGTGCCAGCAGTTTAATGAGCTCCTATAATTCACCCCTCCACTTT.